This T cell receptor (beta chain) was recovered during a study of T cell responses to AZD1222 COVID-19 vaccine. A remark on this clone: The target antigen is unknown.

Method: immunoSEQ multiplex PCR; TCRdb's copy keeps in-frame clones and lacks some. Here the sample spans 150,000 to 200,000 clones, over 70% being singletons. Study-wide results and limits: Clonal diversity may have been underestimated in mostly white British donors. Nearly half of spike-specific TCRs reportedly target unmutated variant regions. The study found vaccine-associated CD4 TCRs spanning spike, dominant at 160-218 and 743-854. Repertoires were collected only later (after the peak T cell response had occurred).

CDR1 MNHEY and CDR2 SMNVEV come from the germline V gene (reference sequence). This CDR3 has 13 amino acids. V was cut by 4 bases and J by 0 bases, with 5 bases left in between. This clonotype was obtained from an adult in good health. The starting material was peripheral blood, obtained on day 0 of MenACWY control vaccination. The chain carries TRBV27 and TRBJ2-3; no clear D. CDR3 region: CASSSSSTDTQYF. The DNA for the CDR3 is TGTGCCAGCAGTTCCTCTAGCACAGATACGCAGTATTTT.